Following are 11 T cell receptor beta chains from one sample sequenced in a study of tumor-infiltrating lymphocytes in primary liver carcinoma. Joint extraction of RNA and DNA used roughly 18-34 mg of bulk tissue that was unsorted. With a constant-region primer, TCR beta cDNA was made from 450 to 500 ng of total RNA. Three nested multiplex PCR rounds, a slightly modified ARM-PCR method, built the TCR beta libraries. Researchers ran the first two PCR rounds for 10 cycles each with TRBV1-TRBV30 forward primers and a C-beta reverse primer. TCRdb called the multiplex PCR reads again in MiXCR, with one record for every CDR3 protein. The profile covers about 190,000 distinct CDR3 sequences, with approximately 80% appearing a single time and roughly 18% taken by the ten largest. Material: tumor tissue from primary liver carcinoma. The receptors shown here come from a man aged 40-49 years with primary liver carcinoma and hepatitis B virus infection.

A remark on this clonotype: This is likely a read error, given that the CDR3 carries no conserved phenylalanine or tryptophan at its end. This chain connects TRBV11-1 to TRBJ2-7; weak D call: TRBD2 (5 bases). Deletions cut 1 base from V and 1 base from J, with 17 bases between. Germline CDR1 SGHAT, CDR2 FQDESV (reference sequence). The CDR3 extends over 17 amino acids. The CDR3 is CASSLEPAGESSYEQYL. DNA of the CDR3: TGTGCCAGCAGCTTAGAGCCGGCGGGTGAAAGTTCCTACGAGCAGTACTTG.

The rearrangement uses TRBV6-2 or TRBV6-3 and TRBJ2-7, with D unclear. CDR3 size: 14 residues. Trimming pared 7 bases from V and 5 bases from J, leaving 18 bases between. Per the germline V gene, CDR1 is MNHEY and CDR2 is SVGEGT. CDR3: CASNLRNWAHEQYF. The CDR3 nucleotides are TGTGCCAGCAACCTCCGGAACTGGGCCCACGAGCAGTACTTC.

With respect to this clonotype: The germline gene is not matched at one end of the junction; a read error may be the cause. CDR3 DNA sequence: TGTGCCAGCAGTTTGGCTTTAACAAATAATTCACGCCTCCACTTT. Its translation is CASSLALTNNSRLHF. The chain uses TRBV28 and TRBJ1-6, with unresolved D. CDR1 and CDR2 (germline): MDHEN, SYDVKM. CDR3 length equals 15 residues.

Notes on this clonotype: At one end, the junction sequence differs from germline, possibly due to a read error. V gene TRBV7-8 combines with J gene TRBJ2-1; no definite D call. The CDR3 totals 13 residues. Germline values: CDR1 SGHVS, CDR2 FQNEAQ. In DNA, the CDR3 is TGTGCCAACAGCCTAGGGCGTGCCGGGGAGCAGTTCTTC. This translates into CANSLGRAGEQFF.

This clonotype was recorded only once. Sequence at one end of the junction differs from germline and may be a read error. The V gene is TRBV29-1, the J gene TRBJ2-3; possibly TRBD1 or TRBD2 for D (5 bases each). This CDR3 region has 13 residues. Germline loops: CDR1 SQVTM, CDR2 ANQGSEA. DNA of the CDR3: TGTAGCGTTCGGGACCTCCGCACAGATACGCATTATTTT. Translated, it gives CSVRDLRTDTHYF.

The chain has TRBV10-2 and TRBJ2-7; perhaps TRBD2 as D (5 bases). The CDR3 loop spans 12 amino acids. Trimming pared 6 bases from V and 8 bases from J, leaving 14 bases between. The germline V gene has CDR1 WSHSY and CDR2 SAAADI. CDR3 amino acids: CASRLVNTKQYF. The CDR3 DNA reads as TGCGCCAGCAGACTAGTTAACACCAAGCAGTACTTC.

The V and J genes are TRBV11-2 and TRBJ2-1, with a weak D call TRBD2 (5 bases). The CDR3 covers 15 residues. The germline gives CDR1 SGHAT, CDR2 FQNNGV. The CDR3 loop reads CVSSLDLASYNEQFF. CDR3 sequence (DNA): TGTGTAAGCAGCTTAGATCTAGCCTCCTACAATGAGCAGTTCTTC.

Regarding this clonotype: An end of the junction differs from the germline gene, which may be a read error. This chain links TRBV7-9 with TRBJ1-2; TRBD1 matches at 8 bases. The CDR3 is 16 residues long. CDR1 is SEHNR, CDR2 FQNEAQ, per germline (reference sequence). The CDR3 loop reads CASSQSGTGLEYDYTF. CDR3 DNA sequence: TGTGCCAGCAGCCAAAGCGGGACAGGTCTGGAATATGACTACACCTTC.

Turning to this clonotype: Since no conserved phenylalanine or tryptophan closes the CDR3, a read error is the likely cause. No DNA is shown, since the ends of the CDR3 on it are uncertain; the CDR3 is the one TCRdb lists. This rearrangement joins TRBV7-9 to TRBJ2-3. Germline assignment: CDR1 SEHNR and CDR2 FQNEAQ (reference sequence). The length of the CDR3 is 12 amino acids, counting both ends. CDR3 protein: CASSLVADTEYL.

In DNA, the CDR3 is TGTGCCAGCCGACCTACGGAGGGCAGGGAAGGTTACACCTTC. Amino acids: CASRPTEGREGYTF. The rearrangement uses TRBV6-6 and TRBJ1-2, with TRBD1 as a possible D gene (5 bases). In germline, CDR1 is MNHNY, CDR2 SVGAGI (reference sequence). Deletions cut 8 bases from V and 11 bases from J, with 24 bases between. The CDR3 is made up of 14 amino acids.

Comment on this clonotype: A read error may account for a junction end that differs from germline. The gene calls are TRBV12-3 or TRBV12-4 and TRBJ1-1, with a tentative D call TRBD1 (5 bases). The CDR3 covers 13 residues. The CDR3 sequence is CVSSRQLNTEVFF. Written as DNA, the CDR3 is TGTGTCAGCAGTCGACAGTTGAACACTGAAGTTTTCTTT.